This T cell receptor (beta chain) derives from a study of blood T cell repertoires in COVID-19. Study context: The origin of the acute and convalescent COVID-19 samples was the United States, Italy and Spain. From T cells, B-cell-depleted T cells, or PBMCs came the material, which was cDNA or gDNA.

V shed 2 bases, J shed 3 bases, and the junction held 3 bases outside the gene matches. The CDR3 length is 15 residues. Germline CDR1 and CDR2: SGDLS and YYNGEE. The authors' processing: Estimated nucleated cell counts came from reference gene primer amplification. This table comes from immunoSEQ multiplex PCR, and its TCRdb copy is limited to in-frame clones, with some not included. The V and J calls and clone size are taken from that table; D and trimming were inferred from the DNA. Of about 68,000 clones in the sample, 79% were seen once. This clone showed up just a few times. The sequenced sample consisted of peripheral blood. The rearrangement uses TRBV9 and TRBJ1-4, with 8 bases identical to TRBD1. The TCR comes from a woman aged 50 to 60 with acute or convalescent COVID-19. The CDR3 region is CASSVTTGANEKLFF. In nucleotides, the CDR3 is TGTGCCAGCAGCGTCACGACAGGGGCTAATGAAAAACTGTTTTTT.